This T cell receptor (beta chain) comes out of a study of blood T cell repertoires in COVID-19 (TCRdb year 2020). Broadly, across the study: Collaborator samples came from the United States, Italy and Spain and covered acute and convalescent phases of COVID-19. The prospective study material was composed of cDNA or gDNA derived from T cells, B-cell-depleted T cells, or PBMCs. The dataset comprised deeply sampled blood TCRbeta repertoires from subjects exposed to, actively infected with, or recovered from COVID-19. The repertoires were released in a freely available public database meant as a resource for research on the immune response to SARS-CoV-2. Samples came from the ongoing ImmuneRACE study (first 160 participants) plus 1,254 subjects from 6 global collaborators. Sample metadata almost always included a de-identified subject ID, COVID-19 status, age in years and sex. Where HLA class I and class II types were available, the types were taken from metadata supplied by the sample provider, not from assay-based typing. Overall study outcomes, separate from this receptor: The amount of clinical and demographic metadata varied by source and participant and was provided uncurated.

CDR1 is given as SGHVS and CDR2 as FNYEAQ, both from the germline V gene. Ends trimmed: V by 2 bases, J by 4 bases; bases unmatched to a gene: 5. The CDR3 covers 16 residues, taking in both the cysteine and the phenylalanine. Only CDR3 DNA is held: 48 bases, read in frame from base 1. TCRbeta CDR3 regions were amplified from genomic DNA by means of the immunoSEQ Assay, a bias-controlled multiplex PCR. On the authors' methods: The number of nucleated cells in each sample was estimated from the amplification of reference gene primers within the assay. To quantify the absolute abundance of each unique TCRbeta CDR3 rearrangement, sequence reads were collapsed and filtered. For each sample, productive Simpson clonality was calculated as the square root of Simpson's diversity index across productive rearrangements. TCRdb stores this immuneACCESS table with in-frame sequences only. Part of the clones is absent; in the studies checked, under half of the shortfall reflects unresolved V genes, and no reason is known for the rest. The DNA gave D and trimming, while V, J and clone size come from that table. This sample is represented by 100,000 to 150,000 clones; about 72% of them were singletons. The top ten constitute over 1.5% of the sample.

Remarks on this clone: Its antigen has not been determined. Base qualities are missing; no much larger clone stands one base away.

Each collaborating institution followed its own protocols to collect whole blood in K2EDTA tubes. For TCRbeta analysis, collaborators shipped samples in one of three forms: frozen whole blood, isolated PBMCs, or DNA extracted from either of those sample types. This TCR came from a woman in her 70s with acute or convalescent COVID-19. Here the chain combines TRBV7-6 and TRBJ2-5; 12 bases in the junction line up with TRBD1. The sample was peripheral blood. The CDR3 reads CASSLIGDRGRETQYF. The sequenced DNA is TGTGCCAGCAGCTTAATAGGGGACAGGGGGCGAGAGACCCAGTACTTC.